These 9 T cell receptor beta chains originate from one sample sequenced in a study of beta chain features in type 1 diabetes. Findings of the study overall: Within each of all four CD4+ subsets, Type 1 diabetes patients had TCRB CDR3s that were moderately but significantly shorter.

Their antigens remain unidentified. TCRB transcripts that were expressed got sequenced, as all of the isolated RNA had been reverse transcribed. The table came from immunoSEQ multiplex PCR; TCRdb's copy has only in-frame clones and leaves some out. This table holds around 150,000 clones, 6.5% to 10% found once. The source material was central memory CD4+ T cells from blood. The source is a woman younger than 35 with type 1 diabetes.

This chain uses TRBV6-6 with TRBJ2-5; TRBD2 might be the D (6 bases). The germline V gene has CDR1 MNHNY and CDR2 SVGAGI (reference sequence). Trimming took off 6 bases at V and 2 bases at J, with 10 bases between the two ends. The CDR3 sequence is 13 residues long. The CDR3 is CASREGLQETQYF. The CDR3 bases are TGTGCCAGCAGGGAGGGTTTACAAGAGACCCAGTACTTC.

The chain has TRBV11-3 and TRBJ2-3, with 10 bases that match TRBD2. Germline V gene lookup returns CDR1 SGHNT and CDR2 YENEEA. This CDR3 has 15 amino acids. V trimming: 3 bases; J trimming: 3 bases; junction bases outside the gene matches: 3. The CDR3 DNA reads as TGTGCCAGCAGCTTGCTAGCGGGAGATACAGATACGCAGTATTTT. Translating it yields CASSLLAGDTDTQYF.

This clone was detected only a few times. The V and J genes are TRBV19 and TRBJ2-1, with TRBD2 identical over 10 bases. Germline V gives CDR1 LNHDA, CDR2 SQIVND (reference sequence). V lost 8 bases to trimming and J lost 7 bases; unmatched junction nucleotides: 5. CDR3 length equals 13 residues. Here the CDR3 reads CASRGLADNEQFF. The CDR3 bases are TGTGCCAGTCGCGGACTAGCGGATAATGAGCAGTTCTTC.

V is TRBV9 and J is TRBJ2-1; D not resolved. The V gene's germline CDR1 is SGDLS and CDR2 YYNGEE. CDR3 length equals 11 residues. Deletions cut 4 bases from V and 8 bases from J, with 7 bases between. The CDR3 reads CASSSDYEQFF. CDR3 bases: TGTGCCAGCAGCTCAGACTATGAGCAGTTCTTC.

The chain employs TRBV4-3 and TRBJ1-4; 11 bases agree with TRBD1. V lost 2 bases, J lost 0 bases, and 11 bases stayed unmatched. Germline assignment: CDR1 LGHNA and CDR2 YSLEER. The CDR3 has 20 amino acids. The CDR3 protein is CASSQYTGTGGFTTNEKLFF. The CDR3 DNA reads as TGCGCCAGCAGCCAATATACCGGGACAGGGGGATTCACAACTAATGAAAAACTGTTTTTT.

J is TRBJ2-3 and V is TRBV6-1, with 7 bases identical to TRBD1. The CDR3 consists of 14 residues. In germline, CDR1 is MNHNS, CDR2 SASEGT. V lost 6 bases to trimming and J lost 0 bases; unmatched junction nucleotides: 3. CDR3 protein: CASRQGLSTDTQYF. The CDR3 DNA reads as TGTGCCAGCAGACAGGGGCTTAGCACAGATACGCAGTATTTT.

This chain uses TRBV2 with TRBJ2-3, with 10 bases identical to TRBD2. With V trimmed by 4 bases and J by 4 bases, 8 bases remained unmatched. The CDR3 consists of 16 residues. CDR1 and CDR2 (germline): SNHLY, FYNNEI. The CDR3 loop reads CASSASGGAGADTQYF. CDR3 DNA: TGTGCCAGCAGTGCCAGCGGGGGGGCCGGGGCAGATACGCAGTATTTT.

This chain links TRBV7-9 with TRBJ2-3; D possibly corresponds to TRBD1 (6 bases). This CDR3 comprises 14 residues. V lost 11 bases, J lost 4 bases, and 19 bases lay in between. Germline V gene sequence: CDR1 SEHNR, CDR2 FQNEAQ (reference sequence). In nucleotides, the CDR3 is TGTGCCTCCGTGGCGACAGGTCCTTCAGATACGCAGTATTTT. Protein product: CASVATGPSDTQYF. Based on the CDR3 plus reference TRBV7-9 and TRBJ2-3, the full variable domain is DTGVSQNPRHKITKRGQNVTFRCDPISEHNRLYWYRQTLGQGPEFLTYFQNEAQLEKSRLLSDRFSAERPKGSFSTLEIQRTEQGDSAMYLCASVATGPSDTQYFGPGTRLTVL.

The chain carries TRBV6-4 and TRBJ2-3; D gene uncertain. Per germline, CDR1 MRHNA and CDR2 SNTAGT. This CDR3 comprises 13 residues. Trimming left V 4 bases short and J 4 bases short, with 9 bases between. The CDR3 is CASSVVGADTQYF. The CDR3 DNA follows: TGTGCCAGCAGTGTGGTTGGAGCAGATACGCAGTATTTT.